A selection of T cell receptor beta chains follows, all from one sample in a study of long-term antiretroviral therapy in people with HIV. The protocol was immunoSEQ multiplex PCR, while the TCRdb copy is restricted to in-frame clones and leaves out a portion. This sample has about 24,000 clones; about 95% occur once, and the top ten carry about 2%. The sequencing used unsorted PBMCs, collected roughly 5.1 years after starting antiretroviral therapy. The receptors were gathered from a woman between 50 and 59 years old with HIV. Both conserved end residues are part of each CDR3. The D gene is left open where the match is weak. Only part of the rows carry a size: once, few, many, or a class if the clone is expanded.

>.|TRBD1|TRBJ1-5|TRBV18
CASSPPGTGDNQPQHF
TGTGCCAGCTCACCTCCCGGGACAGGGGATAATCAGCCCCAGCATTTT
>.|.|TRBJ2-2|TRBV13
CASSFLNTGELFF
TGTGCCAGCAGCTTCCTGAACACCGGGGAGCTGTTTTTT
>.|TRBD1|TRBJ2-5|TRBV29-1
CSVEQGAGETQYF
TGCAGCGTTGAACAGGGGGCTGGAGAGACCCAGTACTTC
>.|TRBD2|TRBJ2-1|TRBV6-5
CASTRGTTNYNEQFF
TGTGCCAGCACCCGCGGGACTACAAATTACAATGAGCAGTTCTTC
>.|TRBD1|TRBJ1-2|TRBV28
CASSSGDREGTNYGYTF
TGTGCCAGCAGTAGTGGGGACAGGGAAGGAACCAACTATGGCTACACCTTC
>.|.|TRBJ1-3|TRBV9
CASSQYSNTIYF
TGTGCCAGCAGCCAGTACTCTAACACCATATATTTT
>.|.|TRBJ2-1|TRBV9
CASSVGTVSYNEQFF
TGTGCCAGCAGCGTAGGAACAGTCTCCTACAATGAGCAGTTCTTC
>.|.|TRBJ2-3|TRBV29-1
CSVTGWQSTDTQYF
TGCAGCGTTACGGGATGGCAGAGCACAGATACGCAGTATTTT
>.|TRBD2|TRBJ2-1|TRBV29-1
CSVDGLAGHSYNEQFF
TGCAGCGTGGACGGACTAGCGGGACATTCCTACAATGAGCAGTTCTTC
>.|TRBD2|TRBJ2-5|TRBV27
CASSSGTSILETQYF
TGTGCCAGCAGTTCAGGGACTAGCATATTAGAGACCCAGTACTTC
>.|TRBD1|TRBJ1-2|TRBV14
CASSQNRGRSRASTYGYTF
TGTGCCAGCAGCCAAAACAGGGGTCGATCCCGAGCTTCGACATATGGCTACACCTTC
>once|.|TRBJ2-1|TRBV2
CASCVSNEQFF
TGTGCCAGCTGTGTTTCCAATGAGCAGTTCTTC
>medium-sized|.|TRBJ1-5|TRBV6-6
CASSPQNQPQHF
TGTGCCAGCAGCCCTCAGAACCAGCCCCAGCATTTT
>.|TRBD1|TRBJ1-2|TRBV28
CASTIQGAEDYGYTF
TGTGCCAGCACAATTCAGGGGGCAGAGGATTATGGCTACACCTTC
>.|TRBD1|TRBJ1-2|TRBV9
CASSENRDSLDLHGYTF
TGTGCCAGCAGCGAGAACCGGGACAGCTTAGACTTGCATGGCTACACCTTC
>.|.|TRBJ1-1|TRBV27
CASSLSRNTEAFF
TGTGCCAGCAGTTTATCGCGAAACACTGAAGCTTTCTTT
>.|TRBD1|TRBJ2-7|TRBV14
CASSRSQGATYEQYF
TGTGCCAGCAGCCGTTCCCAGGGGGCCACTTACGAGCAGTACTTC
>.|TRBD1|TRBJ2-5|TRBV7-2
CASSWLGTGGRETQYF
TGTGCCAGCAGCTGGCTCGGGACAGGGGGCCGGGAGACCCAGTACTTC
>.|.|TRBJ2-3|TRBV6-4
CASSEGVAQYF
TGTGCCAGCAGTGAAGGAGTAGCGCAGTATTTT
>.|TRBD1|TRBJ2-7|TRBV9
CASSEGQGLNYEQYF
TGTGCCAGCAGCGAAGGACAGGGACTCAACTACGAGCAGTACTTC
>.|.|TRBJ2-2|TRBV7-8
CASSLAGGDAELFF
TGTGCCAGCAGCTTAGCGGGAGGAGACGCGGAGCTGTTTTTT
>.|.|TRBJ1-2|TRBV28
CASSLSGPYGYTF
TGTGCCAGCAGTTTATCCGGACCCTATGGCTACACCTTC
>.|.|TRBJ2-7|TRBV20-1
CSARVVNEQYF
TGCAGTGCTAGAGTAGTGAACGAGCAGTACTTC
>.|.|TRBJ2-3|TRBV7-8
CASSLALGEDTQYF
TGTGCCAGCAGCTTAGCTCTAGGTGAAGATACGCAGTATTTT
>.|TRBD1|TRBJ2-3|TRBV6-4
CASSFSGGSDTQYF
TGTGCCAGCAGCTTTTCAGGGGGCTCAGATACGCAGTATTTT
>.|TRBD1|TRBJ1-2|TRBV9
CASSVDPGGDGYTF
TGTGCCAGCAGCGTAGATCCAGGGGGGGATGGCTACACCTTC
>.|.|TRBJ2-3|TRBV25-1
CASTAGPTDTQYF
TGTGCCAGCACTGCGGGGCCCACAGATACGCAGTATTTT
>.|TRBD1|TRBJ1-5|TRBV28
CASSPQGDNQPQHF
TGTGCCAGCAGCCCTCAGGGGGACAATCAGCCCCAGCATTTT
>.|.|TRBJ1-3|TRBV11-2
CASSPPPGGSGNTIYF
TGTGCCAGCAGCCCCCCTCCCGGGGGGTCAGGAAACACCATATATTTT
>.|.|TRBJ1-5|TRBV2
CASSDWVVGSNQPQHF
TGTGCCAGCAGTGATTGGGTCGTAGGCTCCAATCAGCCCCAGCATTTT
>.|.|TRBJ2-2|TRBV11-3
CASSLLNTGELFF
TGTGCCAGCAGCTTATTGAACACCGGGGAGCTGTTTTTT
>.|.|TRBJ1-5|TRBV6-1
CASSEGGGSGPQHF
TGTGCCAGCAGTGAAGGGGGGGGCTCGGGCCCCCAGCATTTT
>.|TRBD1|TRBJ2-1|TRBV6-5
CASSHGQGNEQFF
TGTGCCAGCAGTCACGGACAGGGCAATGAGCAGTTCTTC
>.|.|TRBJ1-1|TRBV7-9
CASSSSGTEAFF
TGTGCCAGCAGCTCCTCAGGGACTGAAGCTTTCTTT
>.|.|TRBJ2-7|TRBV5-1
CASSQIKQGEGEQYF
TGCGCCAGCAGCCAAATAAAACAGGGAGAGGGCGAGCAGTACTTC